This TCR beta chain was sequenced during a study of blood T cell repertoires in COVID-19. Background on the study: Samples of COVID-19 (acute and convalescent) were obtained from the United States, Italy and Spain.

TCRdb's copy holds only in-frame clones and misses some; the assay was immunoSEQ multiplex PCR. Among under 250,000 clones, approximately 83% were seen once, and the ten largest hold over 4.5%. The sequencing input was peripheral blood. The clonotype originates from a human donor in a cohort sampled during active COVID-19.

CDR3 sequence: CASSPGRRETQYF. Here the CDR3 DNA reads TGTGCCAGCAGCCCCGGGAGGCGGGAGACCCAGTACTTC. The V and J genes are TRBV7-8 and TRBJ2-5; 7 bases are shared with TRBD2. Unmatched junction bases numbered 5, after V lost 5 bases and J lost 5 bases. The CDR3 covers 13 residues. Looked up from germline, CDR1 is SGHVS and CDR2 is FQNEAQ.